A single sample is the source of the 5 T cell receptor beta chains below, sequenced in a study of cytomegalovirus exposure and HLA in healthy donors. 13 Jbeta primers and 60 Vbeta primers were used for the PCR. Repertoires were generated with immunoSEQ multiplex PCR, while TCRdb's copy carries only in-frame clones and drops some. Of approximately 190,000 clones detected, 87% appear once; the ten largest clones hold 1.3%. Specimen: PBMCs. Source of these receptors: a man aged 25-45 years in good health and CMV-seronegative.

The chain joins TRBV5-1 to TRBJ2-7; 13 positions agree with TRBD2. Trimming removed 4 bases from V and 3 bases from J; junction bases left unmatched: 4. The germline V gene has CDR1 SGHRS and CDR2 YFSETQ. This CDR3 comprises 15 residues. The CDR3 nucleotides read TGCGCCAGCAGCGTGGGACTAGCGGGGAACTACGAGCAGTACTTC. It codes for CASSVGLAGNYEQYF.

The V gene is TRBV6-6, the J gene TRBJ2-1, with 8 bases matching TRBD1. Germline CDR1 reads MNHNY; CDR2 reads SVGAGI (reference sequence). The CDR3 runs 14 residues. V was pared by 3 bases and J by 6 bases, with 4 bases of the junction left unmatched. The CDR3 region has the DNA TGTGCCAGCAGTTATACCGACAGGGGCAATGAGCAGTTCTTC. Amino acids: CASSYTDRGNEQFF.

This clone occurred once. V is TRBV7-4 and J is TRBJ1-2; 7 bases are shared with TRBD1. Germline trimming cut 5 bases from V and 7 bases from J; bases unmatched to any gene: 10. The CDR3 extends over 14 amino acids. CDR1 is SGHVT, CDR2 SQSDAQ, per germline. The CDR3 coding sequence is TGTGCCAGCAGCACGGACCTTGACAGGGCTGGCTACACCTTC. Encoded protein: CASSTDLDRAGYTF.

The chain recombines TRBV5-1 with TRBJ1-2, with TRBD1 matching over 12 bases. The CDR3 loop spans 12 amino acids. Germline V lookup: CDR1 SGHRS, CDR2 YFSETQ. V shed 7 bases and J 6 bases; nucleotides not matched to a gene: 1. The CDR3 loop is CASGTGGDGYTF. CDR3 DNA sequence: TGCGCCAGCGGGACAGGGGGCGATGGCTACACCTTC.

Only one count was recorded for this clone. The V gene is TRBV27, the J gene TRBJ1-3; D unresolved. V was pared by 8 bases and J by 0 bases, with 8 bases between. The germline V gene encodes CDR1 MNHEY and CDR2 SMNVEV (reference sequence). CDR3 length: 13 amino acids. CDR3 sequence: CASGESSGNTIYF. As DNA, the CDR3 is TGTGCCAGCGGAGAGAGCTCTGGAAACACCATATATTTT.